These T cell receptor beta chains were read from a single sample in a study of blood T cells in healthy people across ages. TCRdb re-analysed the 5' RACE reads in MiXCR, keeping a single row per CDR3 protein. The table lists roughly 1,500,000 distinct CDR3 sequences, 30% to 40% of them singletons, with around 11% in the top ten. The sample was blood. The source of these receptors is a woman in her thirties in good health. Each CDR3 is given with its conserved first and last residue. The D gene is left open where the match is weak. Where a row states a size, it is once, few, many or the class of an expanded clone; other rows omit it.

d_gene | j_gene | abundance | v_gene | CDR3aa | CDR3nt
TRBD2 | TRBJ2-1 | few | TRBV13 | CASSPYRTSGGNNEQFF | TGTGCCAGCAGCCCATACCGGACTAGCGGGGGTAACAATGAGCAGTTCTTC
NA | TRBJ2-7 | once | TRBV12-3/TRBV12-4 | CASGKGPYEQYF | TGTGCCAGCGGGAAGGGACCCTACGAGCAGTACTTC
TRBD1 | TRBJ1-6 | few | TRBV27 | CASSSSTGTGRNSPLHF | TGTGCCAGCAGTTCAAGCACCGGGACAGGGAGGAATTCACCCCTCCACTTT
TRBD2 | TRBJ2-1 | NA | TRBV24-1 | CATGSGSSYNEQFF | TGTGCCACCGGTAGCGGGAGCTCCTACAATGAGCAGTTCTTC
TRBD2 | TRBJ2-7 | few | TRBV12-3/TRBV12-4 | CASSAVLAGGYEQYF | TGTGCCAGCAGTGCAGTGCTAGCGGGGGGGTACGAGCAGTACTTC
TRBD1 | TRBJ2-5 | few | TRBV5-1 | CASSLEDRVGEQYF | TGCGCCAGCAGCTTGGAAGACAGGGTGGGGGAGCAGTACTTC
NA | TRBJ2-7 | NA | TRBV18 | CASSPTADEQYF | TGTGCCAGCTCACCAACCGCAGACGAGCAGTACTTC
TRBD2 | TRBJ2-7 | many | TRBV5-1 | CASSPLGGSYEQYF | TGTGCCAGCAGCCCCTTGGGGGGGTCCTACGAGCAGTACTTC
NA | TRBJ2-7 | NA | TRBV7-8 | CASSPTGGAIIYEQYF | TGTGCCAGCAGCCCAACGGGGGGCGCGATTATCTACGAGCAGTACTTC
TRBD2 | TRBJ2-3 | many | TRBV4-2 | CASSQEAGATDTQYF | TGTGCCAGCAGCCAAGAAGCGGGGGCTACAGATACGCAGTATTTT
NA | TRBJ2-5 | many | TRBV27 | CASSLTGLKETQYF | TGTGCCAGCAGTTTAACAGGGTTAAAAGAGACCCAGTACTTC
NA | TRBJ2-2 | NA | TRBV12-3/TRBV12-4 | CASSLYGTYRNTGELFF | TGTGCCAGCAGTTTATACGGGACATATCGGAACACCGGGGAGCTGTTTTTT
TRBD1 | TRBJ2-1 | NA | TRBV25-1 | CASSGYRGPLGEQFF | TGTGCCAGCAGTGGTTACAGGGGGCCCCTAGGTGAGCAGTTCTTC
NA | TRBJ1-1 | few | TRBV28 | CASSSRKNTEAFF | TGTGCCAGTTCCTCGCGAAAGAACACTGAAGCTTTCTTT
NA | TRBJ1-1 | NA | TRBV4-2 | CASSQEGNRDTEAFF | TGTGCCAGCAGCCAAGAAGGGAACAGGGACACTGAAGCTTTCTTT
NA | TRBJ2-1 | few | TRBV14 | CASSRRPTGTSYNEQFF | TGTGCCAGCAGCCGCCGACCTACAGGTACCTCCTACAATGAGCAGTTCTTC
TRBD2 | TRBJ2-7 | NA | TRBV7-9 | CASRLVLVASGSYEQYF | TGTGCCAGCCGCTTAGTTTTGGTTGCTAGCGGGAGTTACGAGCAGTACTTC
TRBD2 | TRBJ2-3 | few | TRBV2 | CASSPPSGGNRDTQYF | TGTGCCAGCAGTCCACCTAGCGGGGGCAATCGGGATACGCAGTATTTT
TRBD1 | TRBJ2-1 | NA | TRBV6-1 | CASSPGMGTGGNNEQFF | TGTGCCAGCAGTCCCGGCATGGGGACAGGGGGAAACAATGAGCAGTTCTTC
NA | TRBJ1-1 | NA | TRBV4-1 | CASSLTLGENTEAFF | TGCGCCAGCAGCCTGACTTTGGGTGAGAACACTGAAGCTTTCTTT
NA | TRBJ1-2 | few | TRBV9 | CASTRTANYGYTF | TGTGCCAGCACCAGGACAGCTAACTATGGCTACACCTTC
NA | TRBJ1-2 | NA | TRBV7-9 | CASSLAGVSDGYTF | TGTGCCAGCAGCTTAGCCGGGGTCTCGGATGGCTACACCTTC
TRBD1 | TRBJ1-2 | NA | TRBV20-1 | CSAILPGQRVLNYGYTF | TGCAGTGCTATACTTCCGGGACAGCGGGTTCTTAACTATGGCTACACCTTC
NA | TRBJ2-7 | NA | TRBV6-1 | CASSEALMDEQYF | TGTGCCAGCAGTGAAGCCCTCATGGACGAGCAGTACTTC
NA | TRBJ2-4 | NA | TRBV7-2 | CASSSKEAKNIQYF | TGTGCCAGCAGCTCGAAAGAAGCCAAAAACATTCAGTACTTC
TRBD2 | TRBJ2-7 | NA | TRBV3-1 | CASSQESAGVSHEQYF | TGTGCCAGCAGCCAAGAATCAGCGGGAGTATCCCACGAGCAGTACTTC
NA | TRBJ2-3 | NA | TRBV10-1 | CANGESSHPTDTQYF | TGCGCCAACGGCGAGTCCTCTCACCCCACAGATACGCAGTATTTT
NA | TRBJ2-3 | few | TRBV5-1 | CASSLDDPRDTQYF | TGCGCCAGCAGCTTGGACGACCCCAGAGATACGCAGTATTTT
NA | TRBJ2-1 | NA | TRBV5-1 | CASSLGLGLSSYNEQFF | TGCGCCAGCAGCTTGGGGTTAGGTTTGAGCTCCTACAATGAGCAGTTCTTC
TRBD2 | TRBJ2-1 | NA | TRBV9 | CASSSEGLAYNEQFF | TGTGCCAGCAGCTCCGAGGGACTAGCCTACAATGAGCAGTTCTTC
NA | TRBJ2-2 | NA | TRBV7-8 | CASSFQDRGRGNTGELFF | TGTGCCAGCAGCTTTCAGGACAGAGGGCGGGGTAACACCGGGGAGCTGTTTTTT
NA | TRBJ1-1 | once | TRBV14 | CAGSQSSMNTEAFF | TGTGCCGGCAGCCAAAGCTCCATGAACACTGAAGCTTTCTTT
NA | TRBJ2-5 | few | TRBV13 | CASRNLWGPAETQYF | TGTGCCAGCAGAAATCTCTGGGGGCCGGCAGAGACCCAGTACTTC
TRBD2 | TRBJ2-5 | NA | TRBV4-1 | CASSQASGRAETQYF | TGCGCCAGCAGCCAAGCTAGCGGGAGGGCAGAGACCCAGTACTTC
TRBD2 | TRBJ2-1 | few | TRBV12-3/TRBV12-4 | CASSLRASGIPYNEQFF | TGTGCCAGCAGTTTACGGGCTAGCGGGATCCCCTACAATGAGCAGTTCTTC
NA | TRBJ1-1 | few | TRBV27 | CASSFGARYTEAFF | TGTGCCAGCAGTTTCGGGGCTCGGTACACTGAAGCTTTCTTT